These 16 T cell receptor gamma chains share one sample of origin, sequenced in a study of γδ T cells in repeated Plasmodium falciparum infection. Vgamma9/Vdelta2+ and Vdelta2-negative gammadelta T cells were flow-sorted from PBMC for bulk sequencing. TCRdb re-called the multiplex PCR reads using CATT. The repertoire has approximately 32,000 gamma-chain clones, 1.4% to 1.5% of them found once; the top ten carry approximately 19%. The specimen was gamma-delta T cells from blood. The receptors were gathered from a pool of human donors (malaria-infected and uninfected, not separated).

This clone was detected only a few times. A single base is all that separates this from a far larger clone, so a read error is likely. Within the sample, other DNA sequences also encode this same CDR3. The chain couples TRGV9 to TRGJ1 or TRGJ2. Here the J gene was assigned by germline matching of the DNA, as TCRdb has none. CDR1 and CDR2 (germline): GITISATS, ISYDGTV (reference sequence). This CDR3 has 11 residues. The CDR3 nucleotides are TGTGCCTTATGGGCCCATTATAAGAAACTCTTT. It is translated as CALWAHYKKLF.

This clone was counted only a few times. The amino acid sequence in TCRdb belongs to a much larger clone and departs from this DNA's translation at residue 11, likely a sequencing read error; the sequence shown is translated from the DNA. The genes are TRGV4 and TRGJ1 or TRGJ2. The J gene, left out of TCRdb, was set here by checking the DNA against germline. The CDR3 totals 14 residues. Germline V gene sequence: CDR1 EGSTGY, CDR2 YDSYTSSV. CDR3 bases: TGTGCCACCTGGGATGCTTTGGGTTATTATATGAAACTCTTT. Translated, it gives CATWDALGYYMKLF.

This clone was seen ten or more times. TCRdb pairs this DNA with a much larger clone's protein that differs at residue 15, likely a read error; the protein shown was translated from the DNA. J is TRGJP and V is TRGV9. TCRdb lists no J gene, so it was determined here by aligning the DNA to germline. This CDR3 region has 18 residues. The germline V gene encodes CDR1 GITISATS and CDR2 ISYDGTV (reference sequence). CDR3 sequence: CALWEDNKGELGKKVKVF. Here the CDR3 DNA reads TGTGCCTTGTGGGAGGACAATAAGGGGGAGTTGGGCAAAAAAGTCAAGGTATTT.

Comments on this clone: Translating this DNA gives a protein that differs at residue 3 from the TCRdb one, which belongs to a much larger clone; a read error is likely, and the protein shown is this translation. The rearrangement joins TRGV9 to TRGJ1 or TRGJ2. The length of the CDR3 is 11 residues. Germline V gene sequence: CDR1 GITISATS, CDR2 ISYDGTV (reference sequence). DNA for the CDR3: TGTGCCTGGTGGGCGACATATAAGAAACTCTTT. Amino acid sequence: CAWWATYKKLF.

This clone was counted at least ten times. With only one base between it and a far larger clone, this is likely a read error. This sample also contains other DNA sequences that code for the same CDR3. The rearrangement links TRGV9 to TRGJP. Germline CDR1 reads GITISATS; CDR2 reads ISYDGTV (reference sequence). CDR3 length: 16 residues. CDR3: CALWEEQELGKKIKVF. DNA for the CDR3: TGTGCCCTGTGGGAGGAACAAGAGTTGGGCAAAAAAATCAAGGTATTT.

Points on this clone: The likely explanation is a read error, given a far larger clone one base away. Other DNA sequences in the same sample also yield this CDR3. The V gene is TRGV9, the J gene TRGJ1 or TRGJ2. The J gene was missing in TCRdb and was found by matching the end of the DNA to germline. The CDR3 is 13 residues long. CDR1 and CDR2 (germline): GITISATS, ISYDGTV (reference sequence). CDR3 protein: CALWDLSGGKKLF. The CDR3 nucleotides read TGTGCTTTGTGGGACTTATCCGGGGGTAAGAAACTCTTT.

This clone occurred many times. A read error is likely here: a far larger clone is one base away. The sample carries other DNA sequences with the same CDR3. The V call is TRGV3, the J call TRGJ1 or TRGJ2. CDR3 length: 12 amino acids. Germline V lookup: CDR1 VTNTFY, CDR2 YDVSTARD (reference sequence). Here the CDR3 reads CATWDGPYKKLF. The CDR3 DNA sequence: TGTGCTACCTGGGACGGTCCCTATAAGAAACTCTTT.

This clone was observed many times. Translating this DNA gives a protein that differs at residue 5 from the TCRdb one, which belongs to a much larger clone; a read error is likely, and the protein shown is this translation. This sequence joins TRGV2 and TRGJ1 or TRGJ2. The J gene was not available in TCRdb and was assigned here by matching the DNA to germline segments. The CDR3 consists of 16 residues. The junction had 13 bases not matched to a gene; V was cut back by 5 bases and J by 0 bases. The germline CDR1 and CDR2 sequences are EGSNGY and YDSYNSKV. For the CDR3, the DNA is TGTGCCACCTGGGTCGGAATCCTTCCGAATTATTATAAGAAACTCTTT. Residues: CATWVGILPNYYKKLF.

Concerning this clone itself: This likely came from a read error, as a far larger clone is one base away. The sample carries other DNA sequences with the same CDR3. This rearrangement joins TRGV2 to TRGJ1 or TRGJ2. Here the J gene was assigned by germline matching of the DNA, as TCRdb has none. From germline, CDR1 is EGSNGY and CDR2 YDSYNSKV. This CDR3 is 13 amino acids long. The V gene end was trimmed by 10 bases and the J gene end by 5 bases; junction bases not matched to a gene: 14. The DNA of the CDR3 is TGTGCCACTTGGTCGGAACGGGATTATAAGAAACTCTTT. Protein sequence: CATWSERDYKKLF.

This clone showed up just a few times. This DNA's translation and the protein TCRdb lists, from a much larger clone, do not match at residue 10, likely due to a read error; the protein shown is translated from the DNA. The rearrangement uses TRGV9 and TRGJP. TCRdb lists no J gene, so it was determined here by aligning the DNA to germline. The CDR3 is 18 residues long. V shed 2 bases, J shed 9 bases, and the junction held 13 bases outside the gene matches. CDR1 and CDR2 (germline): GITISATS, ISYDGTV (reference sequence). The CDR3 sequence: CALWEGQAEGLGKKIKVF. The CDR3 nucleotides are TGTGCCTTGTGGGAGGGTCAAGCCGAAGGGTTGGGCAAAAAAATCAAGGTATTT.

This clone was found many times. This likely traces to a read error, being one base from a far larger clone. Other nucleotide sequences from this sample produce the same CDR3. There is no J gene call, but TRGV9 is given as the V gene. The CDR3 length is 11 residues. Germline V gives CDR1 GITISATS, CDR2 ISYDGTV (reference sequence). The chain's CDR3 is CALWEPPKKLF. CDR3 nucleotide sequence: TGTGCCTTGTGGGAGCCACCTAAGAAACTCTTC.

At least ten counts were recorded for this clone. The chain combines TRGV5 with TRGJP2. V lost 3 bases and J lost 6; bases outside the gene matches: 4. CDR1 VINAFY and CDR2 YDVSNSKD come from the germline V gene. There are 13 residues in the CDR3. In nucleotides, the CDR3 is TGTGCCACCTGGGACTGGCGTGATTGGATCAAGACGTTT. Residues: CATWDWRDWIKTF.

This clone was seen many times. A read error is likely here: a far larger clone is one base away. Other DNA sequences in the sample encode the same CDR3. The rearrangement uses TRGV9 and TRGJP. TCRdb offers no J gene call, so here the DNA was matched to germline to obtain one. The germline CDR1 and CDR2 sequences are GITISATS and ISYDGTV (reference sequence). The CDR3 is 17 amino acids. DNA of the CDR3: TGTGCCTTGTGGACGGTCCCGCAAGAGTTGGGCAAGAAAATCAAGGTATTT. It is translated as CALWTVPQELGKKIKVF.

This clone appeared a few times. The amino acid sequence in TCRdb belongs to a much larger clone and departs from this DNA's translation at residue 4, likely a sequencing read error; the sequence shown is translated from the DNA. The chain is built from TRGV3 and TRGJ1 or TRGJ2. TCRdb carries no J gene annotation; the J gene was assigned here by matching the DNA with germline. The CDR3 is 14 amino acids. The germline V gene encodes CDR1 VTNTFY and CDR2 YDVSTARD (reference sequence). CDR3 amino acids: CATRDRPRHYKKLF. The DNA for the CDR3 is TGTGCCACCCGGGACAGGCCACGGCATTATAAGAAACTCTTT.

The chain is built from TRGV9 and TRGJP. Matching the DNA to germline supplied the J gene, which TCRdb does not give. Germline-derived CDR1 and CDR2 are GITISATS and ISYDGTV (reference sequence). V lost 6 bases to trimming and J lost 16 bases; unmatched junction nucleotides: 15. The CDR3 extends over 15 amino acids. CDR3 in amino acids: CALWMGSWAKKIKVF. In DNA form, the CDR3 reads TGTGCCTTGTGGATGGGGAGTTGGGCAAAAAAAATCAAGGTATTT.

Relative to its sample, this clone is medium-sized. This sample includes further DNA sequences coding for the same CDR3. This rearrangement joins TRGV3 to TRGJ1 or TRGJ2. This CDR3 spans 12 amino acids. The V segment lost 1 base and the J segment 3 bases; nucleotides outside the gene matches: 0. The germline CDR1 and CDR2 sequences are VTNTFY and YDVSTARD (reference sequence). In DNA, the CDR3 is TGTGCCACCTGGGACAGTTATTATAAGAAACTCTTT. It is translated as CATWDSYYKKLF.